This T cell receptor beta chain was sequenced during a study of cytomegalovirus exposure and HLA in healthy donors. Points from the study as a whole: A later analysis showed TCR association rates differing by HLA locus, peaking at DRB1 and lowest at HLA-C. Later analysis reportedly placed an Asian-associated ancestry cluster below the roughly 690-donor mean in N-insertions.

PCR amplification relied on 60 Vbeta primers (plus 13 Jbeta primers). Here immunoSEQ multiplex PCR was the method, and the copy in TCRdb shows in-frame clones only, minus some. The sample lists approximately 140,000 clones, 75% to 85% occurring once. To note about this clone: Its target is unknown.

The V and J ends lost 3 bases and 5 bases respectively, with 11 bases between them. The CDR3 is 13 amino acids. Germline V gene data show CDR1 as LNHDA and CDR2 as SQIVND (reference sequence). Unrecorded for this donor was the CMV serostatus. This clonotype originated in a human donor in good health. The sequenced sample consisted of PBMCs. The V and J genes are TRBV19 and TRBJ2-7; tentatively, D is TRBD1 (5 bases). CDR3 in amino acids: CASSISVDNEQYF. DNA of the CDR3: TGTGCCAGTAGTATCTCTGTGGACAACGAGCAGTACTTC.